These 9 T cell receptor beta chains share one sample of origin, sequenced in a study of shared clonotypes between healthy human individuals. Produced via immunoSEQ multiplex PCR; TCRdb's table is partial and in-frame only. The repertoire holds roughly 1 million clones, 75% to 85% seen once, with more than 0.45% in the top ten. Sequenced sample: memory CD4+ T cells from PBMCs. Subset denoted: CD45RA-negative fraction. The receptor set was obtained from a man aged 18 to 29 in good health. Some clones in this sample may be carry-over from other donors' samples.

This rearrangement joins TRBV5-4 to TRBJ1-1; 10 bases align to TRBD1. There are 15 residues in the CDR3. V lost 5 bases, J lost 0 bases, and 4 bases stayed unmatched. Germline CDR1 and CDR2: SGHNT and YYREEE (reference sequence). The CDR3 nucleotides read TGTGCCAGCAGGTGGGACAGGGGATTGAACACTGAAGCTTTCTTT. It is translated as CASRWDRGLNTEAFF.

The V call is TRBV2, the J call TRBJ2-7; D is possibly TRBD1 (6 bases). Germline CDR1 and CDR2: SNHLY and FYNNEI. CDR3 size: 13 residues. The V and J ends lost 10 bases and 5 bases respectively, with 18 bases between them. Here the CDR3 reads CAITEGESHEQYF. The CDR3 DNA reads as TGTGCCATCACTGAGGGGGAGAGCCACGAGCAGTACTTC.

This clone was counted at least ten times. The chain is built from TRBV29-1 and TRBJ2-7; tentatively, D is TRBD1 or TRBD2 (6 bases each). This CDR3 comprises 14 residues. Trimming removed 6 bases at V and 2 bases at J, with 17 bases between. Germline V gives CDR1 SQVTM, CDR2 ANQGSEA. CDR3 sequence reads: CSVGAGREPYEQYF. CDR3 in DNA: TGCAGCGTGGGGGCTGGGCGGGAACCCTACGAGCAGTACTTC.

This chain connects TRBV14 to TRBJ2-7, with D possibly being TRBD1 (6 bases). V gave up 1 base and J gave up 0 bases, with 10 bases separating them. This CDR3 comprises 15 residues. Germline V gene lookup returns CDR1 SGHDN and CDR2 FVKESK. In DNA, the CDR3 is TGTGCCAGCAGCCAAGCGTCCAGGGGCTCCTACGAGCAGTACTTC. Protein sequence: CASSQASRGSYEQYF.

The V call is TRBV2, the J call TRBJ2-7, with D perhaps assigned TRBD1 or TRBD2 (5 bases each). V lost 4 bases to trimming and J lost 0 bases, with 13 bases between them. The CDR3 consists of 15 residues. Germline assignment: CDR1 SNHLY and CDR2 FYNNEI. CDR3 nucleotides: TGTGCCAGCAGTGTCGGGGCGGGTGCCTCCTACGAGCAGTACTTC. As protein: CASSVGAGASYEQYF.

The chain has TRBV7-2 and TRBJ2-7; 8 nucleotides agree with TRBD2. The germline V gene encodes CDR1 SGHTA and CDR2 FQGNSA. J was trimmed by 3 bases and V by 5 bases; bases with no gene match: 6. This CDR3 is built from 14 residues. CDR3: CASSTSGYLYEQYF. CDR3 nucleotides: TGTGCCAGCAGCACTAGCGGCTATCTCTACGAGCAGTACTTC.

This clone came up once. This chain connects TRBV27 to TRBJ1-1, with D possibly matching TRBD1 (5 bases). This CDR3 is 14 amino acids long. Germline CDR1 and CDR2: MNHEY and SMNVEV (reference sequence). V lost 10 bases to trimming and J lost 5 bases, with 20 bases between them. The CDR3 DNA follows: TGTGCCACCTCGTCTGGCGAGGGGTGGACTGAAGCTTTCTTT. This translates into CATSSGEGWTEAFF.

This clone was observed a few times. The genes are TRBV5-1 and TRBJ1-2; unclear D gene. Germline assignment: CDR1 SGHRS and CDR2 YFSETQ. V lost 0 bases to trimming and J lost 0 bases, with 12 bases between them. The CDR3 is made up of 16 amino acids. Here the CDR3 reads CASSLGADGPNYGYTF. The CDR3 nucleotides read TGCGCCAGCAGCTTGGGCGCGGACGGACCTAACTATGGCTACACCTTC.

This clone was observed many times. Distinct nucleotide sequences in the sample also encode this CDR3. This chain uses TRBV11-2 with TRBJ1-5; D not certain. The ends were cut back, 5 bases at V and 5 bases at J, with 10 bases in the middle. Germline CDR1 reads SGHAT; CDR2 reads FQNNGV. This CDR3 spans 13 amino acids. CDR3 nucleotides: TGTGCCAGCAGCCCTGACGGTGATCAGCCCCAGCATTTT. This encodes CASSPDGDQPQHF.